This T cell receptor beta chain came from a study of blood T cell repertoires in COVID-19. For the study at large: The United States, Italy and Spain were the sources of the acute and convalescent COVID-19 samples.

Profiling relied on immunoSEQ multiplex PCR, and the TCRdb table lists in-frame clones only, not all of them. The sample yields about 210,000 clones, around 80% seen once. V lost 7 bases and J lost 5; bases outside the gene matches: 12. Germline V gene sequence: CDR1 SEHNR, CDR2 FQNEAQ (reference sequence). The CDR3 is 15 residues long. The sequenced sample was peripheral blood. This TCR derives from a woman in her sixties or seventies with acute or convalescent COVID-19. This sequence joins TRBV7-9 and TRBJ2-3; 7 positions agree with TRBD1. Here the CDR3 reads CASITDRASRDTQYF. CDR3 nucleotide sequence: TGTGCCAGCATCACCGACAGGGCTTCACGAGATACGCAGTATTTT.